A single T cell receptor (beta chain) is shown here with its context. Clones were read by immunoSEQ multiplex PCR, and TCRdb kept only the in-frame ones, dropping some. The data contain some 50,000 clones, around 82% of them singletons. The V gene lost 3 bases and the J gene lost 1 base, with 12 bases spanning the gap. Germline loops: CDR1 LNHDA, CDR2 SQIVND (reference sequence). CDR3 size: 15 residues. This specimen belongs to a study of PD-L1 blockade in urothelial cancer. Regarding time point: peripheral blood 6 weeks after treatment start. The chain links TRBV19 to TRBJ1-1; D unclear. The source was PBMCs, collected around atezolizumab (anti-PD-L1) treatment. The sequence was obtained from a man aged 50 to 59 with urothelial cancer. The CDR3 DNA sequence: TGTGCCAGTAGTATTTCCATGAGTCCGAACACTGAAGCTTTCTTT. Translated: CASSISMSPNTEAFF.